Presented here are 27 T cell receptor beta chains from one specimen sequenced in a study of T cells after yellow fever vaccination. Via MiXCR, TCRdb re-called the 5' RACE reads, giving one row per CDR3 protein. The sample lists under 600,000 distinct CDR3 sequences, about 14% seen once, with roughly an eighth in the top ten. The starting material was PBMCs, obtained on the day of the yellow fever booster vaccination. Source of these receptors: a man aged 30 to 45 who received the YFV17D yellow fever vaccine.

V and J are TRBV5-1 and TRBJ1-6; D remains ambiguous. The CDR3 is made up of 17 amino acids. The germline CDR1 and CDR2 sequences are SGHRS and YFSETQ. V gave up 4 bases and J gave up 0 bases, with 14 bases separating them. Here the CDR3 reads CASSRGSESSYNSPLHF. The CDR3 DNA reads TGCGCCAGCAGCCGCGGGAGTGAGAGCTCCTATAATTCACCCCTCCACTTT.

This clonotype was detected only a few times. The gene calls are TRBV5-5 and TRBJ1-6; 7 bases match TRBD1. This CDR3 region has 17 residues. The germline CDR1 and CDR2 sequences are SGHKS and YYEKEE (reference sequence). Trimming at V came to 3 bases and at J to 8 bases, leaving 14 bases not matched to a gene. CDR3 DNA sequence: TGTGCCAGCAGCTATCGCCTCACAGGGGCTGCCGATTCACCCCTCCACTTT. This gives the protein CASSYRLTGAADSPLHF.

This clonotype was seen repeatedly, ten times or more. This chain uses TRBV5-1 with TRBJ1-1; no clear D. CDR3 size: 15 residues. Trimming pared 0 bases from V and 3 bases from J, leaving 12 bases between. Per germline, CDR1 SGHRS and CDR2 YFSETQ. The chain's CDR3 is CASSLERNGDTEAFF. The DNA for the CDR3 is TGCGCCAGCAGCTTGGAGCGGAACGGGGACACTGAAGCTTTCTTT.

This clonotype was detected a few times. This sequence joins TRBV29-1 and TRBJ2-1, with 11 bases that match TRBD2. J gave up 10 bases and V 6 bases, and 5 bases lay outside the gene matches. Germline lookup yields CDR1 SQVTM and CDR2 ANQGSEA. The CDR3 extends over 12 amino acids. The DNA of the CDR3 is TGCAGCGTACTAGCGGGAGTAGAGGAGCAGTTCTTC. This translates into CSVLAGVEEQFF.

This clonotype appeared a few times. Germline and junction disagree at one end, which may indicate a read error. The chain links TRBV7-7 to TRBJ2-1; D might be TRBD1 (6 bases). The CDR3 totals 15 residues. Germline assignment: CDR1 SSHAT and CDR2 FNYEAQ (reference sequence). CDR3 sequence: CASSPDVGAYNEQFF. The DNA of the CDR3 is TGTGCTAGCAGCCCTGACGTGGGGGCATACAATGAGCAGTTCTTC.

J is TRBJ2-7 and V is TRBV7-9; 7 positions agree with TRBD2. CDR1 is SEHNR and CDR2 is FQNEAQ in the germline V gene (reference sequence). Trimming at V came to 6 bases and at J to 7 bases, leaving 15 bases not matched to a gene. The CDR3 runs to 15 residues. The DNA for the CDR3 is TGTGCCAGCAGGAGGCGTTGGGAGGGCCTTGGGGAGCAGTACTTC. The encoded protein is CASRRRWEGLGEQYF.

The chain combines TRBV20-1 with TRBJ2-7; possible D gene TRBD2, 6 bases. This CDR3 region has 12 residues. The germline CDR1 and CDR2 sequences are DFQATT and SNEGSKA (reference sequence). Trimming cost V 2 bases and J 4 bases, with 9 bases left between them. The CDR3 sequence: CSARWREYEQYF. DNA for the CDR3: TGCAGTGCTAGATGGCGGGAATACGAGCAGTACTTC.

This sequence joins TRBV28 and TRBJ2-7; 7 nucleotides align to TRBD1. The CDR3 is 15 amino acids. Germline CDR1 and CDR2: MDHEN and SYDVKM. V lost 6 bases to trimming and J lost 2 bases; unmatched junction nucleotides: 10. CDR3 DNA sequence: TGTGCCAGCAGACCCAATCCGGGACAGACCTACGAGCAGTACTTC. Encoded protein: CASRPNPGQTYEQYF. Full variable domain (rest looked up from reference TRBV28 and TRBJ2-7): DVKVTQSSRYLVKRTGEKVFLECVQDMDHENMFWYRQDPGLGLRLIYFSYDVKMKEKGDIPEGYSVSREKKERFSLILESASTNQTSMYLCASRPNPGQTYEQYFGPGTRLTVT.

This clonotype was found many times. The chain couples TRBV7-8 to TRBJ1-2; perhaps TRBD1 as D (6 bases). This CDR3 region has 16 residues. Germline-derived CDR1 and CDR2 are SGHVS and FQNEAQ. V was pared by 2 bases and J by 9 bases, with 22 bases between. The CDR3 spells CASSLLVGQRAGSYTF. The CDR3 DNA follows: TGTGCCAGCAGCTTATTGGTCGGACAGAGGGCCGGGAGCTACACCTTC.

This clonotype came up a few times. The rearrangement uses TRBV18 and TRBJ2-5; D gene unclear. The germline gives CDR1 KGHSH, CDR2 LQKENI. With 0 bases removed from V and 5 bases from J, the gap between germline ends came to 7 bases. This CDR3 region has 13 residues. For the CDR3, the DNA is TGTGCCAGCTCACCACCGTCGGCGGAGACCCAGTACTTC. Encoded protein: CASSPPSAETQYF.

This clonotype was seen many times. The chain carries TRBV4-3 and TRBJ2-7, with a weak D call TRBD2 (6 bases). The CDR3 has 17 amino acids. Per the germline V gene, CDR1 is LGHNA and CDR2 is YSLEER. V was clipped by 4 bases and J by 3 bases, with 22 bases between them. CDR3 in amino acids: CASSRAFGGTLFYEQYF. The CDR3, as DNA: TGCGCCAGCAGCCGAGCCTTTGGGGGGACCTTATTCTACGAGCAGTACTTC.

The CDR3 DNA reads TGTGCCAGCAGTTACTCGGTTGGCGAGGTCGGGGAGCTGTTTTTT. Protein: CASSYSVGEVGELFF. The chain uses TRBV6-5 and TRBJ2-2; D gene unclear. CDR1 is MNHEY and CDR2 is SVGAGI in the germline V gene. Trimming shortened V by 0 bases and J by 7 bases, and 12 bases separated the two germline ends. CDR3 length equals 15 residues.

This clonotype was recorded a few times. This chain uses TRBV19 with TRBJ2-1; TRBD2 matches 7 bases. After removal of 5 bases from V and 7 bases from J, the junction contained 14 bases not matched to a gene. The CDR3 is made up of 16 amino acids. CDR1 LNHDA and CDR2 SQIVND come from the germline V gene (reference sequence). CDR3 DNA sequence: TGTGCCAGTAGTTCCCCTAGCGGAGGGACGCTAAATGAGCAGTTCTTC. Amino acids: CASSSPSGGTLNEQFF.

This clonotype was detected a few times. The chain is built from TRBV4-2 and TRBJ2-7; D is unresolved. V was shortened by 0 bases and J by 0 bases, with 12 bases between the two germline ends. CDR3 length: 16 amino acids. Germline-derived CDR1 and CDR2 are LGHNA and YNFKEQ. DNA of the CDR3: TGTGCCAGCAGCCAAGATCGGCTAGGGAACTCCTACGAGCAGTACTTC. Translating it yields CASSQDRLGNSYEQYF.

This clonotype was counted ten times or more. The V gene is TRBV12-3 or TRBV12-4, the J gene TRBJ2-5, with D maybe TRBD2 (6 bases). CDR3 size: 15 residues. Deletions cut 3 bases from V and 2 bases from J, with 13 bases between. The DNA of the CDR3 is TGTGCCAGCAGTTTTGGAGGGAGAGAACAAGAGACCCAGTACTTC. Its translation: CASSFGGREQETQYF.

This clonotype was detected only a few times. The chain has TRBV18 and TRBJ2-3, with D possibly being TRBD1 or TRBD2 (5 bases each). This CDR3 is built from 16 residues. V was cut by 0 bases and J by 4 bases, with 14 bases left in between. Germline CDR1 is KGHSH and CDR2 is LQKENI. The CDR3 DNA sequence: TGTGCCAGCTCACCACCGGCCGGGACCGCCCCAGATACGCAGTATTTT. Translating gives CASSPPAGTAPDTQYF. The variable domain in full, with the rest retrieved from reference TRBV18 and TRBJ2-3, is NAGVMQNPRHLVRRRGQEARLRCSPMKGHSHVYWYRQLPEEGLKFMVYLQKENIIDESGMPKERFSAEFPKEGPSILRIQQVVRGDSAAYFCASSPPAGTAPDTQYFGPGTRLTVL.

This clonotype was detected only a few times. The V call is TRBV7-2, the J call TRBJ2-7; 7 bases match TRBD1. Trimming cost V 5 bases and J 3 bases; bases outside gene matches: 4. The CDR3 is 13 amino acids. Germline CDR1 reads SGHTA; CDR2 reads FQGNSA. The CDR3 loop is CASSSDRVYEQYF. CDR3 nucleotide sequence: TGTGCCAGCAGCAGCGACAGGGTCTACGAGCAGTACTTC. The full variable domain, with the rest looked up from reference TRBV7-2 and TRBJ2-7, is GAGVSQSPSNKVTEKGKDVELRCDPISGHTALYWYRQSLGQGLEFLIYFQGNSAPDKSGLPSDRFSAERTGGSVSTLTIQRTQQEDSAVYLCASSSDRVYEQYFGPGTRLTVT.

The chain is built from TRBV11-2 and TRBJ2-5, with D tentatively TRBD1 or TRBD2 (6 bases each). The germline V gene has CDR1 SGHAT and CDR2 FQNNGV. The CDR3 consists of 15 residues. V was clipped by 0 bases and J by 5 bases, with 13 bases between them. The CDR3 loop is CASSLDRRGWETQYF. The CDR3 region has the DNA TGTGCCAGCAGCTTAGATAGGAGGGGGTGGGAGACCCAGTACTTC.

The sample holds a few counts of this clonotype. CDR3 loop: CASSPVQGLNTGELFF. Written as DNA, the CDR3 is TGTGCCAGCTCACCAGTACAGGGGTTGAACACCGGGGAGCTGTTTTTT. This chain connects TRBV18 to TRBJ2-2; 7 positions agree with TRBD1. The CDR3 contains 16 residues. Germline V gene sequence: CDR1 KGHSH, CDR2 LQKENI. The V segment lost 2 bases and the J segment 1 base; nucleotides outside the gene matches: 4.

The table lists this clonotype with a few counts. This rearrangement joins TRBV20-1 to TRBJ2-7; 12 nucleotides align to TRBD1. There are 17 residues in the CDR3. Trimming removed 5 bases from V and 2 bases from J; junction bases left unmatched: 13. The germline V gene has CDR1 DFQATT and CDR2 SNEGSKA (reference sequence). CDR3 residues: CSARFRDRGRLTYEQYF. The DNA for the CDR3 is TGCAGTGCTCGCTTCCGGGACAGGGGGCGCTTAACCTACGAGCAGTACTTC.

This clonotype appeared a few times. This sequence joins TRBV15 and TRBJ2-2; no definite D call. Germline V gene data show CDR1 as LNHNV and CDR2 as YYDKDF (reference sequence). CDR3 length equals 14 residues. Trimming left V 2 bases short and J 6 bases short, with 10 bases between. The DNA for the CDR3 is TGTGCCACCAGCAGAATTGGAAGAGCCGGGGAGCTGTTTTTT. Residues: CATSRIGRAGELFF.

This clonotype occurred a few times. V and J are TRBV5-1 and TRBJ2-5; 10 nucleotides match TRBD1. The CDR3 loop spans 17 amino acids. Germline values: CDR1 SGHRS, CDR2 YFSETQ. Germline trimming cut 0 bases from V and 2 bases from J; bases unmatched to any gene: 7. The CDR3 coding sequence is TGCGCCAGCAGCTTGGCTGGACCGGGACAGGGGCAAGAGACCCAGTACTTC. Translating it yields CASSLAGPGQGQETQYF.

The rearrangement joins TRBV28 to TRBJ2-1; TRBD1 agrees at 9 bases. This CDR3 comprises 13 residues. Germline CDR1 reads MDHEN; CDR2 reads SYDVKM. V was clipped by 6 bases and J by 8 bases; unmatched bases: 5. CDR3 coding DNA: TGTGCCAGCAGGGACAGGGGTAACGATGAGCAGTTCTTC. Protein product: CASRDRGNDEQFF.

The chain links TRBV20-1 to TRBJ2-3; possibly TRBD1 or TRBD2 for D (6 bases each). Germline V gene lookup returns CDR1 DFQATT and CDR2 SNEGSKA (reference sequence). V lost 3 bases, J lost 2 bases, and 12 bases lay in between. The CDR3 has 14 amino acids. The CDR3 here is CSASGGRFTDTQYF. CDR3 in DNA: TGCAGTGCTAGTGGGGGGCGCTTCACAGATACGCAGTATTTT.

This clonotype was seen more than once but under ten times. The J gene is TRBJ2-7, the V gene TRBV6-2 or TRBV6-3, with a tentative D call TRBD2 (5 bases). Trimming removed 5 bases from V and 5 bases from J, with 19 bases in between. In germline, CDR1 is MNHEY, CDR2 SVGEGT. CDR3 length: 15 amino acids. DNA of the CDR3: TGTGCCAGCAGTCCGTGGAGCGGACGCCTGGACGAGCAGTACTTC. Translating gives CASSPWSGRLDEQYF.

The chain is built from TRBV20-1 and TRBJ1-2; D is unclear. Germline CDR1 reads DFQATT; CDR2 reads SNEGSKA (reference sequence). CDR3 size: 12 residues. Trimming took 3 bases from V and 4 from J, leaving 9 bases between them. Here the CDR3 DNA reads TGCAGTGCTAGGCGGCCACCCTATGGCTACACCTTC. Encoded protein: CSARRPPYGYTF.

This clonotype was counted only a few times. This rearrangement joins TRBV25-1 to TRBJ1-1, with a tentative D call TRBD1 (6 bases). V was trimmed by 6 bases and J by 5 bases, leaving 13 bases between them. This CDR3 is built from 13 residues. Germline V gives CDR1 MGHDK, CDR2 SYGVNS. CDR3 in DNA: TGTGCCAGCAGACTTGACAGGTCTACTGAAGCTTTCTTT. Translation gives CASRLDRSTEAFF.